This T cell receptor (beta chain) stems from a study of T cell responses to AZD1222 COVID-19 vaccine (dated by TCRdb to 2020 to 2023). About the full investigation: TCR sequencing covered 230 or so trial participants: 207 given two doses of AZD1222 and about 26 given two doses of MenACWY control vaccine. Trial participants were enrolled by age into subgroups of 18-55, 56-69 and 70-plus years, and about 150, 27 and 61 TCR-sequenced participants, respectively, were included in these subgroups. Broader findings and caveats from the paper: The whole spike protein was spanned by vaccine-associated CD4 TCRs, and dominant responses were seen in regions 160-218 and 743-854. In the small 56-69-year group, the increase in depth fell short of significance, most likely because of low power. Most participants were white British and females outnumbered males, and the authors suggested that clonal diversity may have been underestimated. Nearly half of unique spike-specific TCRs reportedly recognized epitopes outside regions mutated in the B.1.351 and B.1.1.7 variants. Because no day 14 peak-response samples were available, the repertoires could be characterized only after the peak T cell response. Conclusions about previously exposed vaccinees are limited, since just five or six AZD1222 recipients were seropositive for SARS-CoV-2 at baseline. Spike-specific TCR breadth and depth rose significantly after two AZD1222 doses compared with day 0 and with MenACWY recipients.

The meaning of the sample's time point label: about 28 days (+/-7) after the second vaccine dose. AZD1222 recipients whose second dose came at about 4 weeks and those whose second dose came at about 12 weeks were combined into one group, since spike-specific TCR depth and breadth did not differ between the two schedules. The vaccinee samples were drawn from two UK trials, COV001 and COV002, one of which was a single-blind randomized controlled phase 2/3 trial testing AZD1222 (ChAdOx1 nCoV-19) in healthy adults. Trial participant PBMC samples were collected at day 0 and day 28 after the second dose for TCRbeta chain sequencing. Via the germline V gene, CDR1 is ENHRY and CDR2 SYGVKD. V ends up 5 bases short and J 4 bases short, with an unmatched junction base count of 12. Reading from cysteine to phenylalanine, the CDR3 counts 16 amino acids. Only the CDR3 region is kept as DNA, spanning 48 bases read in frame from base 1.

Note on this clone: Its cognate antigen has yet to be identified. Per-base qualities were not stored, and no clone one base away is much larger.

The CDR3 regions of human TCRbeta chains were analyzed by immunosequencing. The authors processed their data as follows. TCRs in the repertoires were compared against a reference library of SARS-CoV-2-specific TCRs that had been generated with the MIRA antigen-specificity platform. Breadth was defined as the fraction of unique TCRs that were SARS-CoV-2-associated. Depth was defined as the fraction of total T cells that were SARS-CoV-2-associated. Each spike-specific TCR was assigned to its reactive spike region and to a CD4 or CD8 class using the MIRA data. Log10-transformed breadth and depth values were compared by one-way ANOVA with Sidak's multiple comparisons tests. The clones in this table, taken by TCRdb from immuneACCESS, are in-frame only. Not every clone is retained; where verified, under half of the shortfall comes from an unresolved V gene, and the cause of the rest is unknown. V and J calls and clone size are copied from that table; D and trimming were computed from the DNA. The sample table records 100,000 to 150,000 clones; about 92% of these occur just once. The top ten clones comprise less than 6% of the sample.

This receptor was obtained from an adult who received the AZD1222 COVID-19 vaccine. This specimen consisted of peripheral blood, obtained 28 days after the second AZD1222 dose. The chain joins TRBV10-3 to TRBJ2-5; 8 middle bases align to TRBD1. Here is the DNA: TGTGCCATCAGTCCCCGTAAGAGCAGGGGGCCAGAGACCCAGTACTTC. Translation gives CAISPRKSRGPETQYF.